One T cell receptor (beta chain) is described in this entry. This sample stems from a study of T cells expressing NK-cell markers. CDR3 length: 13 residues. Germline V gives CDR1 SGDLS, CDR2 YYNGEE. In generating TCR beta cDNA, 5'RACE template switching with UMIs was used. With the 5' RACE reads reprocessed, TCRdb shows one record per CDR3 protein and no DNA. The sample has 90,000 to 130,000 distinct CDR3 sequences; the top ten hold 18%. This rearrangement joins TRBV9 to TRBJ1-1; TCRdb gives TRBD1 as the D gene, but with no DNA this cannot be confirmed. This TCR was recovered from a woman between 18 and 70 years old in good health. What was sequenced was blood T cells: a sorted CD56 or NKG2C T cell subset, CD4+ or CD8+ T cells, or bulk PBMC T cells (not recorded which). The CDR3: CASSGGAGTEAFF. The full variable domain, in which reference TRBV9 and TRBJ1-1 provide the parts outside the CDR3, is DSGVTQTPKHLITATGQRVTLRCSPRSGDLSVYWYQQSLDQGLQFLIQYYNGEERAKGNILERFSAQQFPDLHSELNLSSLELGDSALYFCASSGGAGTEAFFGQGTRLTVV.